This T cell receptor beta chain is from a study of blood T cell repertoires in COVID-19. About the research overall: COVID-19 samples, acute and convalescent, were from the United States, Italy and Spain. The cDNA or gDNA used as material had been derived from T cells, B-cell-depleted T cells, or PBMCs.

Authors' methods: Amplification of reference gene primers was used by the study to estimate nucleated cell counts. Profiling relied on immunoSEQ multiplex PCR, and the TCRdb table lists in-frame clones only, not all of them. Clone size and the V and J calls come from that table; the DNA yielded D and trimming. The sample records about 120,000 clones, approximately 90% being singletons. The CDR3 has 15 amino acids. Germline CDR1 MNHEY, CDR2 SVGAGI. With V trimmed by 6 bases and J by 1 base, 4 bases remained unmatched. The TCR originated in a human donor with active COVID-19. The donor label of this sample is uncertain. The specimen was peripheral blood. This sequence joins TRBV6-5 and TRBJ2-3; 10 nucleotides match TRBD2. The CDR3 DNA follows: TGTGCCAGCAGGGCAACTAGCGGGGGCACAGATACGCAGTATTTT. It yields the protein CASRATSGGTDTQYF.